Here is one T cell receptor (beta chain) with its context. Its antigen is unidentified. The sample comes from a study of cytotoxic CD8 clonotypes in ibrutinib-treated CLL. Sequencing was performed with immunoSEQ multiplex PCR; in TCRdb, only in-frame clones are kept and a portion is missing. This table has around 300,000 clones, 70% to 80% appearing once. The germline gives CDR1 LNHDA, CDR2 SQIVND (reference sequence). The ends lost 5 bases at V and 0 bases at J; junction bases unmatched: 5. The CDR3 contains 15 residues. Study-wide results and caveats: Clonality was higher at baseline than in age-matched healthy donors and tracked circulating CD8+ T-cell counts. Stable or contracted on treatment, public clonotypes were also uncommon. A rise in clonality was seen at ibrutinib response, and a fall back toward baseline was seen at progression.

This sample comprised PBMCs, obtained before ibrutinib treatment. The chain recombines TRBV19 with TRBJ2-7; TRBD1 agrees at 9 bases. This TCR was recovered from a human donor with chronic lymphocytic leukemia. CDR3 DNA: TGTGCCAGTAGTGGGCGGACAGGGGCCTCCTACGAGCAGTACTTC. Translated: CASSGRTGASYEQYF. The whole variable domain, filled in from reference TRBV19 and TRBJ2-7, reads DGGITQSPKYLFRKEGQNVTLSCEQNLNHDAMYWYRQDPGQGLRLIYYSQIVNDFQKGDIAEGYSVSREKKESFPLTVTSAQKNPTAFYLCASSGRTGASYEQYFGPGTRLTVT.